The 13 T cell receptor beta chains below were found in one sample sequenced in a study of blood T cell repertoires in COVID-19. Using immunoSEQ multiplex PCR, the repertoire was profiled, and TCRdb retains in-frame clones only, with some absent. Of 70,000 to 85,000 clones listed, 83% are singletons. The sequencing sample was made of peripheral blood. The origin of the receptors is a man at least 80 years old with active or convalescent COVID-19.

The count of this clone is one. The rearrangement links TRBV7-8 to TRBJ2-7, with D uncertain. The CDR3 contains 13 residues. In germline, CDR1 is SGHVS, CDR2 FQNEAQ. V was trimmed by 1 base and J by 6 bases, leaving 10 bases between them. CDR3 DNA sequence: TGTGCCAGCAGCTTAGACCTTCGCGGCGAGCAGTACTTC. It translates to CASSLDLRGEQYF. Together with reference TRBV7-8 and TRBJ2-7, the CDR3 gives the full variable domain: GAGVSQSPRYKVAKRGQDVALRCDPISGHVSLFWYQQALGQGPEFLTYFQNEAQLDKSGLPSDRFFAERPEGSVSTLKIQRTQQEDSAVYLCASSLDLRGEQYFGPGTRLTVT.

This sequence joins TRBV28 and TRBJ1-5, with TRBD1 identical over 8 bases. This CDR3 contains 22 residues. Germline CDR1 MDHEN, CDR2 SYDVKM. Unmatched junction bases numbered 24, after V lost 5 bases and J lost 0 bases. CDR3 region: CASSLPTPGQDMRTYSNQPQHF. In nucleotides, the CDR3 is TGTGCCAGCAGTCTTCCCACCCCGGGACAGGATATGAGGACATATAGCAATCAGCCCCAGCATTTT.

The chain has TRBV9 and TRBJ2-1; 8 bases are shared with TRBD2. The CDR3 is made up of 16 amino acids. Germline loops: CDR1 SGDLS, CDR2 YYNGEE. Trimming at V came to 1 base and at J to 8 bases, leaving 11 bases not matched to a gene. CDR3 protein: CASSVRRAGGSYEQFF. In DNA form, the CDR3 reads TGTGCCAGCAGCGTACGTCGGGCGGGAGGTTCCTATGAGCAGTTCTTC.

This rearrangement joins TRBV12-3 or TRBV12-4 to TRBJ1-2; D gene unclear. The CDR3 has 13 amino acids. V gave up 2 bases and J gave up 1 base, with 5 bases separating them. The CDR3 protein is CASSLFLNYGYTF. Here the CDR3 DNA reads TGTGCCAGCAGTTTATTTCTTAACTATGGCTACACCTTC.

DNA of the CDR3: TGTGCCAGCAGCCAAGAGGCCCTGGGGGGTAGGGACTATGGCTACACCTTC. Translating it yields CASSQEALGGRDYGYTF. The rearrangement links TRBV3-1 (or the pseudogene TRBV3-2) to TRBJ1-2; perhaps TRBD1 as D (5 bases). The germline V gene has CDR1 LGHDT and CDR2 YNNKEL (reference sequence). V gave up 0 bases and J gave up 3 bases, with 17 bases separating them. The CDR3 extends over 17 amino acids.

J is TRBJ1-2 and V is TRBV7-2, with D perhaps matching TRBD1 (6 bases). CDR1 and CDR2 (germline): SGHTA, FQGNSA. Trimming cost V 3 bases and J 5 bases, with 10 bases left between them. CDR3 length equals 13 residues. CDR3: CASSFGTRYGYTF. CDR3 nucleotide sequence: TGTGCCAGCAGCTTCGGGACACGTTATGGCTACACCTTC.

In its sample, this clone was seen once. The V call is TRBV7-6, the J call TRBJ1-3; 8 bases are shared with TRBD1. Germline CDR1 and CDR2: SGHVS and FNYEAQ. Unmatched junction bases numbered 5, after V lost 1 base and J lost 0 bases. The CDR3 sequence is 17 residues long. DNA of the CDR3: TGTGCCAGCAGCTTAGGAGGACAGGGCACCTCTGGAAACACCATATATTTT. It codes for CASSLGGQGTSGNTIYF.

The V gene is TRBV18, the J gene TRBJ1-3, with 9 bases lining up with TRBD1. This CDR3 contains 15 residues. The germline V gene has CDR1 KGHSH and CDR2 LQKENI. V shed 7 bases and J 9 bases; nucleotides not matched to a gene: 13. Written as DNA, the CDR3 is TGTGCCAGCTTCGACAGGGGGTACCTTGACGCCACCATATATTTT. This codes for CASFDRGYLDATIYF.

The rearrangement links TRBV7-2 to TRBJ1-3; possible D gene TRBD1, 5 bases. Per the germline V gene, CDR1 is SGHTA and CDR2 is FQGNSA. The CDR3 has 16 amino acids. V lost 5 bases and J lost 3, with 17 bases in between. As DNA, the CDR3 is TGTGCCAGCAGCCTCCGCCGGCGGGGCTTTGGAAACACCATATATTTT. Translation gives CASSLRRRGFGNTIYF.

There are a few counts of this clone. V usage is TRBV9 and J usage is TRBJ2-7; TRBD2 matches at 12 bases. Per germline, CDR1 SGDLS and CDR2 YYNGEE. The ends lost 0 bases at V and 4 bases at J; junction bases unmatched: 2. The CDR3 contains 15 residues. CDR3 coding DNA: TGTGCCAGCAGCGTAGCTAGCGGGGGGGTGTACGAGCAGTACTTC. This codes for CASSVASGGVYEQYF.

The sample holds a few counts of this clone. This chain joins TRBV28 and TRBJ2-5; TRBD1 is a possible D gene (5 bases). The germline V gene has CDR1 MDHEN and CDR2 SYDVKM. The CDR3 contains 16 residues. Trimming removed 5 bases from V and 2 bases from J, with 18 bases in between. Written as DNA, the CDR3 is TGTGCCAGCAGTCCTCTGGACATAGCCTCTCAAGAGACCCAGTACTTC. As protein: CASSPLDIASQETQYF.

The chain's CDR3 is CASSLYTEAFF. CDR3 nucleotide sequence: TGTGCCAGCAGTCTGTACACTGAAGCTTTCTTT. The chain carries TRBV12-3 or TRBV12-4 and TRBJ1-1; unclear D gene. This CDR3 is built from 11 residues. Trimming pared 5 bases from V and 3 bases from J, leaving 4 bases between.

V gene TRBV2 combines with J gene TRBJ2-7, with a tentative D call TRBD1 (6 bases). CDR3 length: 13 amino acids. Germline V gives CDR1 SNHLY, CDR2 FYNNEI. V shed 4 bases and J shed 2 bases, with 9 bases lying between them. Here the CDR3 reads CASSVGTTYEQYF. In DNA form, the CDR3 reads TGTGCCAGCAGTGTCGGGACAACCTACGAGCAGTACTTC. The whole variable domain, remainder taken from reference TRBV2 and TRBJ2-7, is EPEVTQTPSHQVTQMGQEVILRCVPISNHLYFYWYRQILGQKVEFLVSFYNNEISEKSEIFDDQFSVERPDGSNFTLKIRSTKLEDSAMYFCASSVGTTYEQYFGPGTRLTVT.